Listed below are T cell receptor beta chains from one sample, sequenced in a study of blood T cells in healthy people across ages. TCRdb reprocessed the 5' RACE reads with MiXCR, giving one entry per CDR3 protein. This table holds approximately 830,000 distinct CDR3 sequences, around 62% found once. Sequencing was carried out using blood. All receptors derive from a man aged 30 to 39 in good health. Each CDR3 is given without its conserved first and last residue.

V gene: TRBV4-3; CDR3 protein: ASSQGASQETQY
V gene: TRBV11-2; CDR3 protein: ASSLGTLAKNIQY
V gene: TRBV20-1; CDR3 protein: SASAGQGGYT
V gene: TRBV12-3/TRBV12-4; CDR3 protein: ASTVTDTQY
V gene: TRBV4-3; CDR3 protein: ASRLRGDTGELF
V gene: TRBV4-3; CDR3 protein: ASSQALGHYNEQF
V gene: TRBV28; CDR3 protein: ASIRRDTGELF
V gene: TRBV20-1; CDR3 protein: SARDLDRLYEQY
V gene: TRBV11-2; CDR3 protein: ASSALRGTTDTQY
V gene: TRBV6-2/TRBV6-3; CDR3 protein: ASSYSLAGEGSYNEQF
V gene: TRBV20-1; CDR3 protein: SARDTGGRQETQY
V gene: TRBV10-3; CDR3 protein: AMGTGGRYEQY
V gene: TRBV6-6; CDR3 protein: ASSVGQSIGQF
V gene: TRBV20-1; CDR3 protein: SASTALASPTEQY
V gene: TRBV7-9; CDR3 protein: ASSPLGRYEKLF
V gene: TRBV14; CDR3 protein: ASSQEIGASGYT
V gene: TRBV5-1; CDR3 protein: ASSSSGGPLYEQY
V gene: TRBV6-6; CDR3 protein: ASSYRRNREVNGYT
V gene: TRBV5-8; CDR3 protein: ASSQGTSGVDTQY